The rows below give T cell receptor beta chains drawn from one sample of a study of cytomegalovirus exposure and HLA in healthy donors. The table came from immunoSEQ multiplex PCR; TCRdb's copy has only in-frame clones and leaves some out. Of hundreds of thousands of clones in the sample, about 88% were seen once. Material: PBMCs. Receptor source: a girl aged 2 to 10 in good health and CMV-seronegative. CDR3s leave out the opening cysteine and the closing phenylalanine or tryptophan.

j_call | v_call | cdr3_aa
TRBJ2-3 | TRBV9 | ASSPQGGLATDTQY
TRBJ1-1 | TRBV7-3 | ASTLLQGTEAF
TRBJ1-6 | TRBV5-8 | ASSNLWTGRNSPLH
TRBJ2-7 | TRBV5-1 | ASSLGGAGPLEQY
TRBJ2-1 | TRBV29-1 | SVEEREAVPF
TRBJ1-2 | TRBV27 | ASMGTGKNYGYT
TRBJ2-1 | TRBV4-1 | ASSHERDNEQF
TRBJ1-1 | TRBV2 | ASSELVGGNTEAF
TRBJ2-7 | TRBV5-1 | ASSQGQAYEQY
TRBJ1-5 | TRBV4-1 | ASSQLGANNQPQH
TRBJ2-1 | TRBV12-5 | ASAPLAGALNEQF
TRBJ2-3 | TRBV6-1 | ASSENRASGWRQY
TRBJ2-7 | TRBV6-1 | ASSDLARDRGKEQY
TRBJ2-3 | TRBV7-9 | ASSWTGYTDTQY
TRBJ2-3 | TRBV4-1 | ASSQVTSTDTQY
TRBJ2-7 | TRBV10-3 | AISDRDEQY
TRBJ2-7 | TRBV10-3 | AITKSGQGNYEQY
TRBJ1-1 | TRBV6-5 | ASSLKWGGTEAF
TRBJ2-5 | TRBV9 | ASSGPGQGETQY
TRBJ1-2 | TRBV6-6 | ASSYSPAAGGRGYT
TRBJ2-2 | TRBV4-1 | ASSQRWGELF
TRBJ1-5 | TRBV21-1 | ASSIRQGSQPQH
TRBJ1-6 | TRBV25-1 | ASSVHLASASSPLH
TRBJ1-3 | TRBV5-1 | ASSLAASGEGNTIY
TRBJ1-3 | TRBV9 | ASSVGGTPGNTIY
TRBJ1-1 | TRBV2 | ASSGDTLAF